This TCR beta chain stems from a study of response to subunit inactivated influenza vaccine (dated by TCRdb to the late 2010s). For context, the study as a whole: Deep quantitative T cell receptor repertoire profiling was used in the study to track responses to a trivalent subunit inactivated influenza vaccine. Beyond this particular receptor, the publication reports: The authors proposed that each seasonal influenza vaccination may bring in only a limited number of new T cells.

Here V drops 6 bases and J drops 8 bases, and the junction holds 9 bases not matched to any gene. The germline V gene encodes CDR1 DFQATT and CDR2 SNEGSKA (reference sequence). CDR3 length: 15 amino acids, cysteine to phenylalanine. The only DNA kept is the CDR3, 45 bases in frame from the first base. Library prep was done by RT-PCR. This sample was sequenced with an Illumina HiSeq 2500. Using fastp trimming at Q25 and MiXCR clonotype assembly, TCRdb reanalyzed the public sequencing data and kept in-frame beta chains. Each CDR3 protein gets just one entry, which takes the most common genes and DNA from the rows behind it. The sample records 700,000 to 800,000 distinct CDR3 sequences, less than 20% of which are singletons. The top ten hold under 13% of the sample. A word on this clonotype: It has no known antigen specificity. The record has no base qualities; no much larger clone is one base away.

The sequence derives from a man aged 50 to 60 who received an inactivated influenza vaccine. Donor details come from another sample of the same person, matched by shared clones. The chain is encoded by TRBV20-1 joined to TRBJ2-1; 14 nucleotides in the junction match TRBD2. Sequencing used PBMCs from blood, obtained around 5 days after vaccination. The CDR3 reads as follows: CSATGLAGVQDEQFF. The DNA is TGCAGTGCAACGGGACTAGCGGGAGTACAGGATGAGCAGTTCTTC.